The following is a T cell receptor (beta chain) sequence with its context. Its matching antigen is unknown. This record comes from a study of T cell responses to AZD1222 COVID-19 vaccine. Overall study results and limits: Repertoire sampling occurred only after the peak T cell response. Among AZD1222 vaccinees, only 5 to 7 were seropositive at baseline.

Libraries were prepared by immunoSEQ multiplex PCR; TCRdb keeps only in-frame clonotypes and omits some of them. The table shows about 150,000 clones, with roughly 88% occurring only once. Per the germline V gene, CDR1 is MNHEY and CDR2 is SVGAGI. V was trimmed by 0 bases and J by 1 base, leaving 6 bases between them. This CDR3 comprises 14 residues. V is TRBV6-5 and J is TRBJ1-1; D is undetermined. The source was peripheral blood, collected on day 0 of MenACWY control vaccination. This receptor was taken from an adult in good health. The CDR3 loop is CASSYSPANTEAFF. CDR3 DNA sequence: TGTGCCAGCAGTTACTCGCCCGCGAACACTGAAGCTTTCTTT.